This T cell receptor (beta chain) appears in the sequencing data of a study of PD-L1 blockade in urothelial cancer. The V end was cut by 4 bases, the J end by 0 bases, with 6 bases between. The CDR3 runs 13 residues. Germline V gives CDR1 LNHDA, CDR2 SQIVND (reference sequence). Time point indicated: pretreatment peripheral blood. The repertoire was sequenced with immunoSEQ multiplex PCR; TCRdb's copy has only in-frame clones and lacks some. The sample lists approximately 90,000 clones, around 90% occurring once. V usage is TRBV19 and J usage is TRBJ1-1, with D possibly being TRBD1 (5 bases). The receptor comes from a man aged 60 to 69 with urothelial cancer. The sequencing used PBMCs, collected around atezolizumab (anti-PD-L1) treatment. CDR3 sequence: CASSKGMNTEAFF. DNA for the CDR3: TGTGCCAGTAGTAAGGGGATGAACACTGAAGCTTTCTTT.